The entry that follows covers one T cell receptor beta chain sequence. The data stem from a study of T cell responses to AZD1222 COVID-19 vaccine. Clones were read by immunoSEQ multiplex PCR, and TCRdb kept only the in-frame ones, dropping some. The sample holds roughly 190,000 clones, roughly nine tenths seen once. Germline CDR1 SNHLY, CDR2 FYNNEI. The trim removed 4 bases at V and 3 bases at J, leaving 12 bases unmatched. The CDR3 extends over 18 amino acids. The source was peripheral blood, collected 28 days after the second AZD1222 dose. This clonotype was sampled from an adult who received the AZD1222 COVID-19 vaccine. This chain links TRBV2 with TRBJ2-1; 10 bases fit TRBD1. This chain's CDR3 is CASSAPGQGPTLYNEQFF. The CDR3 DNA reads TGTGCCAGCAGTGCCCCGGGACAGGGGCCTACCCTCTACAATGAGCAGTTCTTC. Based on the CDR3 plus reference TRBV2 and TRBJ2-1, the full variable domain is EPEVTQTPSHQVTQMGQEVILRCVPISNHLYFYWYRQILGQKVEFLVSFYNNEISEKSEIFDDQFSVERPDGSNFTLKIRSTKLEDSAMYFCASSAPGQGPTLYNEQFFGPGTRLTVL.